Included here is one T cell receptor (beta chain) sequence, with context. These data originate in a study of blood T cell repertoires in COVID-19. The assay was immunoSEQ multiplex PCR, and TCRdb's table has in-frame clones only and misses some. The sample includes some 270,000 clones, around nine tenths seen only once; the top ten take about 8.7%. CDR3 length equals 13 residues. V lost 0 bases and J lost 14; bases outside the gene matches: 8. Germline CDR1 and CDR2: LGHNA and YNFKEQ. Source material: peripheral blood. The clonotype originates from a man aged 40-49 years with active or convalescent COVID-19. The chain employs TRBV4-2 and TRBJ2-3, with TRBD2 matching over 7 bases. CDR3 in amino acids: CASSQDPASGGYF. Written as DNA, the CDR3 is TGTGCCAGCAGCCAAGATCCCGCCTCGGGGGGGTATTTT.